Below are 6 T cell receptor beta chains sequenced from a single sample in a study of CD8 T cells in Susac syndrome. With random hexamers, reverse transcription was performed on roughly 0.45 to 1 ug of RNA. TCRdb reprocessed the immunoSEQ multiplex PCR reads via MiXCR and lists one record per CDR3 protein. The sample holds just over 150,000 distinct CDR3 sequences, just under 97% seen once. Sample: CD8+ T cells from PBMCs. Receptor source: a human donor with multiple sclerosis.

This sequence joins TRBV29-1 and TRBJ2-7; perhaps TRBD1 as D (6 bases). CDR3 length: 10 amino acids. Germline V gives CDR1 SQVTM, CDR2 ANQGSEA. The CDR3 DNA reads TGCAGGGGGACAACTTACGAGCAGTACGTC. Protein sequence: CRGTTYEQYV.

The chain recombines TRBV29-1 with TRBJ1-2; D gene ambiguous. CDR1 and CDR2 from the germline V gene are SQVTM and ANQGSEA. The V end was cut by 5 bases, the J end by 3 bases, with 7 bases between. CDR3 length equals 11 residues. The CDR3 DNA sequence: TGCAGCGTTCCGGAGGACTATGGCTACACCTTC. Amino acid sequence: CSVPEDYGYTF.

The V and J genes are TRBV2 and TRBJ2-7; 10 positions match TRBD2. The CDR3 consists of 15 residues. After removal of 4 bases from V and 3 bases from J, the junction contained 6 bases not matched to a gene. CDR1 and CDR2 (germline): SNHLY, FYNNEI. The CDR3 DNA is TGTGCCAGCAGTGGTCTAGCGGGGGCCTACTACGAGCAGTACGTC. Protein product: CASSGLAGAYYEQYV.

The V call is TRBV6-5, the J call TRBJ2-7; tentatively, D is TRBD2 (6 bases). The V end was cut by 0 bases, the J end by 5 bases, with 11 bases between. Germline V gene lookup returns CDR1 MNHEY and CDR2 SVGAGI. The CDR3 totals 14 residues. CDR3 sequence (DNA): TGTGCCAGCAGTTACTCGGCGGGGAGGCACGAGCAGTACTTC. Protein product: CASSYSAGRHEQYF.

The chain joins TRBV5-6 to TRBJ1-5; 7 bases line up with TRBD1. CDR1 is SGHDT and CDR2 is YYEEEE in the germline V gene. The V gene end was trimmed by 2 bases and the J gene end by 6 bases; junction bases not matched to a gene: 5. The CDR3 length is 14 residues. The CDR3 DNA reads TGTGCCAGCAGCTTTTGGACAGGTGGTCAGCCCCAGCATTTT. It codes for CASSFWTGGQPQHF.

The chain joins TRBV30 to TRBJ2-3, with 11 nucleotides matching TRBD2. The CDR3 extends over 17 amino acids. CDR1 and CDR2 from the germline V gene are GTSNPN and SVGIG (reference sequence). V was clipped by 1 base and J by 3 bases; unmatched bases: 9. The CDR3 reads CAWSDTKGLAVTDTQYF. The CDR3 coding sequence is TGTGCCTGGAGTGACACCAAGGGACTAGCGGTAACAGATACGCAGTATTTT.